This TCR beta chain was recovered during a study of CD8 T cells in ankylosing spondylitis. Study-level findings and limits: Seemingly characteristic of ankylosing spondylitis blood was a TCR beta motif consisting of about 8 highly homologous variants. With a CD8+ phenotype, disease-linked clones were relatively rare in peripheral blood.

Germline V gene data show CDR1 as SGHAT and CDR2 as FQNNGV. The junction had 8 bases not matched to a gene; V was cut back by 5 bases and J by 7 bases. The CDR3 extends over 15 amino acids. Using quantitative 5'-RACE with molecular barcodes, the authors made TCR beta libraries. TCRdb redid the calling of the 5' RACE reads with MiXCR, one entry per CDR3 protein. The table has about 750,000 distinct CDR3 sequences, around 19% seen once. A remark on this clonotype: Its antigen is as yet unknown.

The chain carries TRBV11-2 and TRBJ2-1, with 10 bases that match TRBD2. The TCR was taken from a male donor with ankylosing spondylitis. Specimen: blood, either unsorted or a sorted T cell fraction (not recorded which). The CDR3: CASSPGTSVWNEQFF. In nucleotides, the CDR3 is TGTGCCAGCAGCCCCGGGACTAGCGTTTGGAATGAGCAGTTCTTC.